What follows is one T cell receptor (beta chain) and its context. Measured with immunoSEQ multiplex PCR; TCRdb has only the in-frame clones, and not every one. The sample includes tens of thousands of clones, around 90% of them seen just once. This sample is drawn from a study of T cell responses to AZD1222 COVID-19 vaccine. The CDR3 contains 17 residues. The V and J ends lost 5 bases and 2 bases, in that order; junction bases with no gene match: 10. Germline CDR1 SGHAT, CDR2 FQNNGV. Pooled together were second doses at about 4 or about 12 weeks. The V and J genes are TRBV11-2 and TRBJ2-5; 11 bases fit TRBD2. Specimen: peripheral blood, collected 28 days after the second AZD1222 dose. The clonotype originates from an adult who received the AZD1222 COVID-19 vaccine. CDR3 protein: CASSVGVLAGDQETQYF. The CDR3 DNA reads TGTGCCAGCAGCGTGGGCGTACTAGCGGGGGATCAAGAGACCCAGTACTTC.